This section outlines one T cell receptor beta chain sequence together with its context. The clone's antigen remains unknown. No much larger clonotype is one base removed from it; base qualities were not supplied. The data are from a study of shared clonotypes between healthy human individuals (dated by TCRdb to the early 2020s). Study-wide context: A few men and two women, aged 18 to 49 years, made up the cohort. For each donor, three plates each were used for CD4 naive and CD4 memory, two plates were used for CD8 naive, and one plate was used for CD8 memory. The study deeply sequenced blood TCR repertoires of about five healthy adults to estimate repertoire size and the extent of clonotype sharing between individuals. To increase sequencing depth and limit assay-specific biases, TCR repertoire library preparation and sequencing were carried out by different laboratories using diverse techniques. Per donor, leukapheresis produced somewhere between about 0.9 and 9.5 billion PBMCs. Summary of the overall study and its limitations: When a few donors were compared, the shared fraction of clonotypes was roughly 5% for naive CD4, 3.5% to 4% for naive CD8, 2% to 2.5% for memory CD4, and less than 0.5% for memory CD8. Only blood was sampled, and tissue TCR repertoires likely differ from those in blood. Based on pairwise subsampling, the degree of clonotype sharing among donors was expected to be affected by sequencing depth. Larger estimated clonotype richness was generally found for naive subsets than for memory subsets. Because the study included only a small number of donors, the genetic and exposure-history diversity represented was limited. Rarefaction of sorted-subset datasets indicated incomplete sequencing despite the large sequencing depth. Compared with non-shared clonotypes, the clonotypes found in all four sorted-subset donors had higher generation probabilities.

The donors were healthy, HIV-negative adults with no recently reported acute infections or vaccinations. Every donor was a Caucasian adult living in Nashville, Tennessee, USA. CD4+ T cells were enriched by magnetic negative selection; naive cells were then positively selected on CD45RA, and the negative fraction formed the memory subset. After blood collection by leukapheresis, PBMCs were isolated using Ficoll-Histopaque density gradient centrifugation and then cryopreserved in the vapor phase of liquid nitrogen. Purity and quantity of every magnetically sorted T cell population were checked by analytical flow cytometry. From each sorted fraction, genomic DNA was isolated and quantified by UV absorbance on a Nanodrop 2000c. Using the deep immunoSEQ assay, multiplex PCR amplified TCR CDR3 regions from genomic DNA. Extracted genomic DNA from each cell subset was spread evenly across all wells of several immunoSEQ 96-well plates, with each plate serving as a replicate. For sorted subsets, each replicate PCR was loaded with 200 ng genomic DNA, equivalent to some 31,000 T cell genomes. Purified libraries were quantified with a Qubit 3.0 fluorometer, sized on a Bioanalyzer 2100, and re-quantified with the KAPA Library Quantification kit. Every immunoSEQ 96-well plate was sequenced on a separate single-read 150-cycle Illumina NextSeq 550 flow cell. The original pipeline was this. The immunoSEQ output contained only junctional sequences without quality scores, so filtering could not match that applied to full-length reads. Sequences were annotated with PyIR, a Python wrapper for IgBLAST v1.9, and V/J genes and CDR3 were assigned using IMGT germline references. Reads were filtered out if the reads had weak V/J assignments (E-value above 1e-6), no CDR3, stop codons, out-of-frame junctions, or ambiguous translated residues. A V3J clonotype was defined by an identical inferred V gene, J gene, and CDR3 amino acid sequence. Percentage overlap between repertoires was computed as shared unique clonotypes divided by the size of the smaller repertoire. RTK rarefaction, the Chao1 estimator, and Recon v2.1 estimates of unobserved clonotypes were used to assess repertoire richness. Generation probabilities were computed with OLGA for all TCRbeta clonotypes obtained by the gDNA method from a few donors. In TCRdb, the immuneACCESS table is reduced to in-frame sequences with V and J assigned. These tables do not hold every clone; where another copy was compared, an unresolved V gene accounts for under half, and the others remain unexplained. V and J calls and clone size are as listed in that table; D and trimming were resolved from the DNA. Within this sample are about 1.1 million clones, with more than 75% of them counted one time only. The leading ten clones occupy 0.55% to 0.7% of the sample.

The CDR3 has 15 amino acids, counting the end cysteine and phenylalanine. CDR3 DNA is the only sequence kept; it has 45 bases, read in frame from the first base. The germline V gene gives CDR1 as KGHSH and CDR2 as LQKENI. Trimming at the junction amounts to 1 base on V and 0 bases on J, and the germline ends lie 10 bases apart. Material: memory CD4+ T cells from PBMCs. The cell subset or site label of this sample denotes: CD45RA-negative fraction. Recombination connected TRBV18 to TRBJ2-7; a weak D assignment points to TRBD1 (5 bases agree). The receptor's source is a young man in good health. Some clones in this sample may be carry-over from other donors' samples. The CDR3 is CASSPRQGSSYEQYF. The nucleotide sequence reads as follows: TGTGCCAGCTCACCACGGCAGGGCAGCTCCTACGAGCAGTACTTC. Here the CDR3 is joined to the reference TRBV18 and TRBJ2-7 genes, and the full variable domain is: NAGVMQNPRHLVRRRGQEARLRCSPMKGHSHVYWYRQLPEEGLKFMVYLQKENIIDESGMPKERFSAEFPKEGPSILRIQQVVRGDSAAYFCASSPRQGSSYEQYFGPGTRLTVT.